This T cell receptor beta chain is drawn from a study of cytomegalovirus exposure and HLA in healthy donors. Method: immunoSEQ multiplex PCR; TCRdb's copy keeps in-frame clones and lacks some. There are roughly 67,000 clones in the sample; 91% occur only once, and 3.1% lies in the top ten. From germline, CDR1 is SEHNR and CDR2 FQNEAQ (reference sequence). This CDR3 comprises 16 residues. Trimming shortened V by 6 bases and J by 1 base, and 13 bases separated the two germline ends. It was the roughly 130-subject validation cohort, separate from the 666-subject first cohort, to which the donors belonged. Study-level findings and limits: For cytomegalovirus status, the classifier reportedly gave diagnoses with high specificity and sensitivity. Subsequent analysis showed first-cohort TCR clusters tending to co-occur in roughly 130 validation repertoires. The majority of TCR sequences were rare, yet some public TCRs appeared in many donors.

Of note for this clone: The antigen is unknown.

Sequences were obtained from PBMCs. This TCR derives from a man aged 18 to 30 in good health and CMV-seronegative. The chain uses TRBV7-9 and TRBJ2-6; no firm D call. The CDR3 here is CASRRTRESGANVLTF. The DNA of the CDR3 is TGTGCCAGCAGGCGTACCCGAGAGTCTGGGGCCAACGTCCTGACTTTC.